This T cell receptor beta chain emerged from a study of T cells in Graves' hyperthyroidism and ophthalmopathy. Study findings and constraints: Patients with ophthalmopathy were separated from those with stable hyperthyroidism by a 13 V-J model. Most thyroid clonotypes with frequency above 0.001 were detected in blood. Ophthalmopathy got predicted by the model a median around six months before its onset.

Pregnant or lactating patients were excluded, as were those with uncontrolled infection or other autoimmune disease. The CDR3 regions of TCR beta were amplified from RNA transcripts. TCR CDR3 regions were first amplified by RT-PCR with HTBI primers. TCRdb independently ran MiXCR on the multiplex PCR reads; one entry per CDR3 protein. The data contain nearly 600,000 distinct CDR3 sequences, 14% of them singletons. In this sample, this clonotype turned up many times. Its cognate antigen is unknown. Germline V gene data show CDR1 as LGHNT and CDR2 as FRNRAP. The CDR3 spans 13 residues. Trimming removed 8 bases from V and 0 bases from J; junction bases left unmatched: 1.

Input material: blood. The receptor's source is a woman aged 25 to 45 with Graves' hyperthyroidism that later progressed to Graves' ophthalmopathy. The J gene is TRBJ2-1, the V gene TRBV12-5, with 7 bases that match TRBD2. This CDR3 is CASREGSYNEQFF. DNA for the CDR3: TGTGCTAGTAGGGAGGGCTCCTACAATGAGCAGTTCTTC. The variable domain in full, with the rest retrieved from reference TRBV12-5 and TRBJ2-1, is DARVTQTPRHKVTEMGQEVTMRCQPILGHNTVFWYRQTMMQGLELLAYFRNRAPLDDSGMPKDRFSAEMPDATLATLKIQPSEPRDSAVYFCASREGSYNEQFFGPGTRLTVL.